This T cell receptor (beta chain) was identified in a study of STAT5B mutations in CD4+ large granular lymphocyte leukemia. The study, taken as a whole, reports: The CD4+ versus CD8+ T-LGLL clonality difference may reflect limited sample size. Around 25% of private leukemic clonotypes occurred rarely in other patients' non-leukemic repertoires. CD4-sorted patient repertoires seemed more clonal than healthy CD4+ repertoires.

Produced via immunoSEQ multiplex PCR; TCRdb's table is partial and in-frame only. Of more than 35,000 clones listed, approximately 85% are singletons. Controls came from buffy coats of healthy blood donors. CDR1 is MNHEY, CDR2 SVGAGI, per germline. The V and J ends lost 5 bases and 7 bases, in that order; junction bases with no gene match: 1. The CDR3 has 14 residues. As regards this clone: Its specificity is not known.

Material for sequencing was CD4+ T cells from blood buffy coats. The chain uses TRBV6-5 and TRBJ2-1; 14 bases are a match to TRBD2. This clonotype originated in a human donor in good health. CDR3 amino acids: CASSRTSGRNEQFF. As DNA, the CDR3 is TGTGCCAGCAGTCGGACTAGCGGGAGGAATGAGCAGTTCTTC.